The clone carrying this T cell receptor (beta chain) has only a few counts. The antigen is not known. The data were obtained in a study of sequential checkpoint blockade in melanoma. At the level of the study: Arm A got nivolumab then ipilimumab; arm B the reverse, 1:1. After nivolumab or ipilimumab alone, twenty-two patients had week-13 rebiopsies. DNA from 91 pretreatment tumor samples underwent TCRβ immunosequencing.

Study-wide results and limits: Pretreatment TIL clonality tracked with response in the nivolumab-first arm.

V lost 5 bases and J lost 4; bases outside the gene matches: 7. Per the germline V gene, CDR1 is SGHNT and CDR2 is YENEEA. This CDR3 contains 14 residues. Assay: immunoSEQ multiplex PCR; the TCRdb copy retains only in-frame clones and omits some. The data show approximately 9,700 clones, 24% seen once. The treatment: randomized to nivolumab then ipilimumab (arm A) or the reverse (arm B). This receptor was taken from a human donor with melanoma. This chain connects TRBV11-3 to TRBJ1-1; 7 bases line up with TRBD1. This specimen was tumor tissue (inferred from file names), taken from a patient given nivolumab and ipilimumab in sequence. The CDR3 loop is CASSIYRGGTEAFF. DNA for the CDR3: TGTGCCAGCAGCATCTACAGGGGCGGCACTGAAGCTTTCTTT. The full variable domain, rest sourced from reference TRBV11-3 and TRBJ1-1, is EAGVVQSPRYKIIEKKQPVAFWCNPISGHNTLYWYLQNLGQGPELLIRYENEEAVDDSQLPKDRFSAERLKGVDSTLKIQPAELGDSAVYLCASSIYRGGTEAFFGQGTRLTVV.